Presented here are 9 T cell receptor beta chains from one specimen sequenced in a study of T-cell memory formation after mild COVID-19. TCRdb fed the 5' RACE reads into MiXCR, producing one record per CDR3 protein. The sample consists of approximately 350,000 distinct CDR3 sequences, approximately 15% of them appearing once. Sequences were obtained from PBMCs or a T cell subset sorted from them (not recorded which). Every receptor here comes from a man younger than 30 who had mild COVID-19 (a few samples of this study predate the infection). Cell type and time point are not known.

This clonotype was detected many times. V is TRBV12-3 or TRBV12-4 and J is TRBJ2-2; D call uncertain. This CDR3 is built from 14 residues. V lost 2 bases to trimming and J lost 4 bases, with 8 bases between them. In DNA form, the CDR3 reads TGTGCCAGCAGTTTATCGGGTCCCACCGGGGAGCTGTTTTTT. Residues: CASSLSGPTGELFF.

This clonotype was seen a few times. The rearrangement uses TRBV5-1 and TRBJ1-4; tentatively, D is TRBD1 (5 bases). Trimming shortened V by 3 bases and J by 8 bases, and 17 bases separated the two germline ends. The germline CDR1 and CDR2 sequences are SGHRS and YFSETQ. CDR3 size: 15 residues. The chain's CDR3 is CASSSGGGGTEKLFF. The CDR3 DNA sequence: TGCGCCAGCAGCTCGGGAGGTGGGGGAACAGAAAAACTGTTTTTT.

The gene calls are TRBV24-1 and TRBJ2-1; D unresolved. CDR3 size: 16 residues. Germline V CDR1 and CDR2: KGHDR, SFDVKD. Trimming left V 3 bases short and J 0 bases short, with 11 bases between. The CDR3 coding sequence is TGTGCCACCAGTGATGGGTGGGGAAGCTCCTACAATGAGCAGTTCTTC. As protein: CATSDGWGSSYNEQFF.

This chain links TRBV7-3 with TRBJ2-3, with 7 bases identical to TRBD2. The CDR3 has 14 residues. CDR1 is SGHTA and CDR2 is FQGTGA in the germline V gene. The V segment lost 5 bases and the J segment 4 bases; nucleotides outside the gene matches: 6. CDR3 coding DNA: TGTGCCAGCAGCGCCACTAGCGTCGCAGATACGCAGTATTTT. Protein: CASSATSVADTQYF.

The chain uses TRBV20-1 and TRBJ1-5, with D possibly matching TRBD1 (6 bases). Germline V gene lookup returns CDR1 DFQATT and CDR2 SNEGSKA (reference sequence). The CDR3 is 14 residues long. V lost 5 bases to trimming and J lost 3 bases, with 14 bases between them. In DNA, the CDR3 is TGCAGTGCTGGAAACAGGGAATACAATCAGCCCCAGCATTTT. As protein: CSAGNREYNQPQHF.

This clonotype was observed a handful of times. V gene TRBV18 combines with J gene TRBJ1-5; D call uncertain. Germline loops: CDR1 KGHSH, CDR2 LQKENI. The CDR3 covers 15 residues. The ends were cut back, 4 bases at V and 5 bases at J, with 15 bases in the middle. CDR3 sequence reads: CASSQVGSTDQPQHF. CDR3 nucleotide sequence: TGTGCCAGCTCACAGGTTGGCAGCACAGATCAGCCCCAGCATTTT.

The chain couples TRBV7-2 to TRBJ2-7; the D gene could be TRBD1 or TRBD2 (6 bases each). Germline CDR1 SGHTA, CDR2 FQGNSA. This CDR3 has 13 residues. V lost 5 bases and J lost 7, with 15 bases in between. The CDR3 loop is CASSQQGLQEQYF. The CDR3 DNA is TGTGCCAGCAGCCAACAGGGACTTCAAGAGCAGTACTTC.

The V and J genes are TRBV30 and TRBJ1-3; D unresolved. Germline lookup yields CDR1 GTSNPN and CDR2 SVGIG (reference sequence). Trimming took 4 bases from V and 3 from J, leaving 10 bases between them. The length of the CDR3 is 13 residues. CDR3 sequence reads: CAWNRGFGNTIYF. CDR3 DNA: TGTGCCTGGAATCGCGGTTTTGGAAACACCATATATTTT.

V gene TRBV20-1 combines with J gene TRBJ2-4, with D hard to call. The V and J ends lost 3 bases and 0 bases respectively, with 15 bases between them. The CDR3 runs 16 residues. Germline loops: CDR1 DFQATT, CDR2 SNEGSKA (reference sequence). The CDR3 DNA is TGCAGTGCTAGGAGATCCCAGGTCCTAGCCAAAAACATTCAGTACTTC. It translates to CSARRSQVLAKNIQYF.